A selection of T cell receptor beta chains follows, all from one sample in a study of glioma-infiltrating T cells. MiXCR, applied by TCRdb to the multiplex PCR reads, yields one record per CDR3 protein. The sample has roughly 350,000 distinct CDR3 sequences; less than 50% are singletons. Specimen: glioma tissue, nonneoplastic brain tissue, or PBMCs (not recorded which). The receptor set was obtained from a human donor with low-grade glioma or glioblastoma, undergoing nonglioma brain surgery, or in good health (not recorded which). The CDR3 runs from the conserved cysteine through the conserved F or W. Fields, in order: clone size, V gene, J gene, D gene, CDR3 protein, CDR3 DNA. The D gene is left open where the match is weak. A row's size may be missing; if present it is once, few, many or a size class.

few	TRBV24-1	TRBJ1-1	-	CATSDPKGQTREEAFF	TGTGCCACCAGTGACCCAAAAGGACAGACAAGGGAGGAAGCTTTCTTT
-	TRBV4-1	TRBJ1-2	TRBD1	CASSQPRQGHYGYTF	TGCGCCAGCAGCCAACCCCGACAGGGGCACTATGGCTACACCTTC
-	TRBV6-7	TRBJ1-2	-	CAIVSEWGGYTF	TGTGCCATCGTATCCGAGTGGGGTGGCTACACCTTC
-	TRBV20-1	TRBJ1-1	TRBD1	CSAARTGRGTEAFF	TGCAGTGCTGCCCGGACAGGGCGGGGCACTGAAGCTTTCTTT
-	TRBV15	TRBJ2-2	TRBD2	CATSRERTSGMGELFF	TGTGCCACCAGCAGGGAGAGGACTAGCGGGATGGGGGAGCTGTTTTTT
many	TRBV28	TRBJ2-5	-	CASSSRWGGTETQYF	TGTGCCAGCAGTTCACGCTGGGGAGGAACGGAGACCCAGTACTTC
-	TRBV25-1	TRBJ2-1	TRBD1	CASSEGGQGINEQFF	TGTGCCAGCAGTGAAGGGGGACAGGGGATAAATGAGCAGTTCTTC
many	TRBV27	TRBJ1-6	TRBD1	CASTPTGLGSPLHF	TGTGCCAGCACTCCGACAGGGCTCGGATCACCCCTCCACTTT
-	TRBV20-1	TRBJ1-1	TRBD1	CSAVRTGGAFF	TGCAGTGCTGTACGTACAGGGGGAGCTTTCTTT
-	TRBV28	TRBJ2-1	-	CASRGRTVDNEQFF	TGTGCCAGCAGGGGAAGGACGGTAGACAATGAGCAGTTCTTC
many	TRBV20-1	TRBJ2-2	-	CSASYPGVDTGELFF	TGCAGTGCTAGTTATCCGGGAGTGGACACCGGGGAGCTGTTTTTT
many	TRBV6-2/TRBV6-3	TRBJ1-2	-	CASSPLPGSRANYGYTF	TGTGCCAGCAGTCCACTACCGGGATCTCGAGCTAACTATGGCTACACCTTC
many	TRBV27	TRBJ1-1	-	CASSSRENTEAFF	TGTGCCAGCAGTTCCAGGGAAAACACTGAAGCTTTCTTT
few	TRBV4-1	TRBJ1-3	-	CASSQVPSYASGNTIYF	TGCGCCAGCAGCCAAGTTCCTAGTTACGCCTCTGGAAACACCATATATTTT
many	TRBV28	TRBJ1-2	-	CASSLGRGYGYTF	TGTGCCAGCAGTTTGGGCAGGGGCTATGGCTACACCTTC
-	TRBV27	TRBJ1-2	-	CASSFSWGTWPSGYTF	TGTGCCAGCAGTTTCTCCTGGGGGACATGGCCCAGTGGCTACACCTTC
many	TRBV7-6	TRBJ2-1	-	CASSPGGGEQFF	TGTGCCAGCAGCCCCGGAGGAGGGGAGCAGTTCTTC
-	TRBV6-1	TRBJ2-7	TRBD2	CGSTSGRAGADEQYF	TGTGGCAGCACCTCAGGGCGAGCGGGAGCGGACGAGCAGTACTTC
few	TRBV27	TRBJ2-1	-	CASSLSPQSPPFF	TGTGCCAGCAGTTTATCCCCGCAATCCCCACCGTTCTTC
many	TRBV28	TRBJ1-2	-	CASSFWSGQVGYTF	TGTGCCAGCAGTTTTTGGAGCGGTCAGGTCGGCTACACCTTC
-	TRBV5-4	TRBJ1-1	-	CASSLLQYNTEAFF	TGTGCCAGCAGCTTGTTACAGTACAACACTGAAGCTTTCTTT
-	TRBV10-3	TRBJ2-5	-	CAISGVRGGQETQYF	TGTGCCATCAGTGGTGTTCGGGGCGGACAAGAGACCCAGTACTTC
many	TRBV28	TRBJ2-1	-	CASTPYLAWNEQFF	TGTGCCAGCACTCCCTACCTAGCATGGAATGAGCAGTTCTTC
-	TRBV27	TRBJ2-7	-	CASSFSGFGGINEQYF	TGTGCCAGCAGTTTCTCAGGGTTTGGTGGGATAAACGAGCAGTACTTC
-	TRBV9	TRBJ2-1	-	CASSGDVSSYNEQFF	TGTGCCAGCAGCGGAGACGTAAGCTCCTACAATGAGCAGTTCTTC
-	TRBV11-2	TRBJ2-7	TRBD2	CASSSRGTSGWGYEQYF	TGTGCCAGCAGCTCCCGCGGTACTAGCGGGTGGGGCTACGAGCAGTACTTC
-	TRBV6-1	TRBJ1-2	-	CAIQAPHPGLDYGYTF	TGTGCCATCCAAGCCCCCCACCCGGGGTTAGACTATGGCTACACCTTC
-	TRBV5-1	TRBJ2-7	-	CASSPWSRGAYEQYF	TGCGCCAGCAGCCCATGGAGCAGGGGCGCCTACGAGCAGTACTTC
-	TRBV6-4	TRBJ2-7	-	CASSGGLHEQYF	TGTGCCAGCAGTGGGGGGTTGCACGAGCAGTACTTC
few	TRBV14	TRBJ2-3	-	CASSQDHPSVADTQYF	TGTGCCAGCAGCCAAGATCATCCTAGCGTGGCAGATACGCAGTATTTT
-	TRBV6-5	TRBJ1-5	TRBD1	CASSPSRGRSNQPHHF	TGTGCCAGCAGCCCTTCCAGGGGGCGCAGCAATCAGCCCCACCATTTT
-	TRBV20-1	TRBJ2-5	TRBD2	CSAPRARGRGTQYF	TGCAGTGCCCCCCGGGCGCGCGGGAGAGGGACCCAGTACTTC
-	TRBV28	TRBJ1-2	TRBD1	CAVSRPDRGGYGYTF	TGTGCCGTCAGTCGCCCGGACAGGGGAGGATATGGCTACACCTTC
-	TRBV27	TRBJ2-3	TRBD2	CASSPLGLAPSTDTQYF	TGTGCCAGCAGTCCATTGGGACTAGCCCCTAGCACAGATACGCAGTATTTT
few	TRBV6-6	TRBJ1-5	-	CASSSPGARQPQHF	TGTGCCAGCAGTTCGCCGGGCGCCCGGCAGCCCCAGCATTTT
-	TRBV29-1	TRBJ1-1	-	CSVGAVGAFF	TGCAGCGTTGGCGCAGTCGGAGCTTTCTTT
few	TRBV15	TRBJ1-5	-	CATTQRGNQPQHF	TGTGCCACCACCCAGCGAGGGAATCAGCCCCAGCATTTT
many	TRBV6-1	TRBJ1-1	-	CASSFRAQGGNTEAFF	TGTGCCAGCAGTTTCCGGGCCCAGGGCGGTAACACTGAAGCTTTCTTT
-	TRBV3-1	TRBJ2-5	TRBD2	CASSPLREGLETQYF	TGTGCCAGCAGCCCGCTGCGGGAGGGCCTAGAGACCCAGTACTTC
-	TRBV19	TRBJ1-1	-	CASSIGVSWRFGGSNTEAFF	TGTGCCAGTAGTATAGGTGTCAGCTGGCGGTTTGGAGGCTCGAACACTGAAGCTTTCTTT
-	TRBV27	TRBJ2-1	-	CASRVVWNSYNEQFF	TGTGCCAGCAGGGTTGTGTGGAACTCCTACAATGAGCAGTTCTTC
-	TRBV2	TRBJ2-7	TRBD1	CASRKRGGGYEQYF	TGTGCCAGCCGTAAGAGAGGGGGCGGCTACGAGCAGTACTTC
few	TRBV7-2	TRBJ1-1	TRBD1	CASSFLGQGISEAFF	TGTGCCAGCAGCTTCCTAGGACAGGGAATCTCTGAAGCTTTCTTT
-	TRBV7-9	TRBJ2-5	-	CASSLGSGREETQYF	TGTGCCAGCAGCTTAGGTAGCGGCAGAGAAGAGACCCAGTACTTC
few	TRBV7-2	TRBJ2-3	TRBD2	CASSTGLSTDTQYF	TGTGCCAGCAGCACGGGACTATCCACAGATACGCAGTATTTT
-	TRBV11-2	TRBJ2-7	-	CDSSPGHYEQYF	TGTGACAGCAGCCCGGGACACTACGAGCAGTACTTC
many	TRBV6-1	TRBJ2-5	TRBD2	CASSTPGTSGQTQYF	TGTGCCAGCAGTACGCCGGGGACTAGCGGACAGACCCAGTACTTC
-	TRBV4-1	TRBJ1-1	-	CASSQDPHVAMNTEAFF	TGCGCCAGCAGCCAAGATCCCCACGTGGCGATGAACACTGAAGCTTTCTTT
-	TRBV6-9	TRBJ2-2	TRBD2	CASSYPPGEGTGELFF	TGTGCCAGCAGTTACCCCCCTGGGGAGGGTACCGGGGAGCTGTTTTTT
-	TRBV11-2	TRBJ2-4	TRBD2	CASSHYSGRRVKNIQYF	TGTGCCAGCAGCCATTATAGCGGGAGGAGAGTCAAAAACATTCAGTACTTC
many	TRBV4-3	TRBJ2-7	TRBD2	CASSQFSGGYYEQYF	TGCGCCAGCAGCCAATTTAGCGGGGGTTATTACGAGCAGTACTTC
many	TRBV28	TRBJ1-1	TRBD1	CASSDRGNTEAFF	TGTGCCAGCAGCGACAGGGGGAACACTGAAGCTTTCTTT
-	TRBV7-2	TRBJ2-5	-	CASSLGPFPLYF	TGTGCCAGCAGCTTAGGCCCGTTTCCTCTATACTTC
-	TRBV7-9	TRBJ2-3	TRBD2	CASSSMRTSGYTDTQYF	TGTGCCAGCAGCTCAATGCGGACTAGCGGATACACAGATACGCAGTATTTT
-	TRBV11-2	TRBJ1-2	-	CASSFQDGYTF	TGTGCCAGCAGCTTTCAGGATGGCTACACCTTC